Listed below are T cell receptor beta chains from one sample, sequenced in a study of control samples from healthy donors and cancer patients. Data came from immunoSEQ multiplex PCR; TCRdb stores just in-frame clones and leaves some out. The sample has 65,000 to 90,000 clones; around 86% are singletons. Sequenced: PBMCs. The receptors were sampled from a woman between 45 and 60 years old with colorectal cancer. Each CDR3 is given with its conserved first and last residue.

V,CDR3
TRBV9,CASSVGGGAEAFF
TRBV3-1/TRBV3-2,CASSSRSQREYF
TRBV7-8,CASSHRDRSYNEQFF
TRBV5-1,CASSPGGDSSTDTQYF
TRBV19,CASIRWSTEAFF
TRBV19,CASSFTGNTGELFF
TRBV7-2,CASTPEGGRYNEQFF
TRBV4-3,CASSQEVYQPQHF
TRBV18,CASSAGGGRTEAFF
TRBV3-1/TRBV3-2,CASSQAGRRGDTQYF
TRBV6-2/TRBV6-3,CASSYGPFTDTQYF
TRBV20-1,CSASFLADTDTQYF
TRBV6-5,CASSDRRTNYGYTF
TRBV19,CASSLTGENTEAFF
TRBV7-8,CASSLDITRLADSTDTQYF
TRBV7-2,CASSTNRGSGNTIYF
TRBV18,CASSPPAAGDTQYF
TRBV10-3,CAIEGGGRSGANVLTF
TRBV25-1,CASAGQGQGNTIYF
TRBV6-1,CASSERTAYNSPLHF
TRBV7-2,CASSPRHRDQETQYF
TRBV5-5,CASSPGAGVQPQHF
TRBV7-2,CASSLVSGPEAKNIQYF
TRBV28,CASSALAGNEQFF